Detailed here is one T cell receptor beta chain. The antigen it recognizes is unknown. Nothing much larger sits one base from this clone, and base qualities are not available. CDR1 LGHNA and CDR2 YNFKEQ are derived from the germline V gene. From the cysteine through the phenylalanine, the CDR3 covers 15 amino acids. CDR3 DNA is the only sequence kept; it has 45 bases, read in frame from the first base. Germline trimming: 6 bases from V, 4 bases from J; junction bases outside gene matches: 6. The CDR3 regions of human TCRbeta chains were subjected to immunosequencing. As for the original processing: TCRs in the repertoires were compared against a reference library of SARS-CoV-2-specific TCRs that had been generated with the MIRA antigen-specificity platform. Breadth was defined as the fraction of unique TCRs that were SARS-CoV-2-associated. Depth was defined as the fraction of total T cells that were SARS-CoV-2-associated. Using the MIRA data, each spike-specific TCR was assigned both to the spike region to which the TCR was reactive and to a CD4 or CD8 class. Log10-transformed breadth and depth values were compared by one-way ANOVA with Sidak's multiple comparisons tests. TCRdb re-hosts the immuneACCESS table, in-frame sequences only. Its copies lack some clones; in the studies checked, an unresolved V gene accounts for under half of them, and the cause for the rest is not known. The DNA gave D and trimming, while V, J and clone size come from that table. This sample holds some 75,000 clones; 88% were observed only once. The top ten hold roughly 10% of the sample.

This specimen's time point label, per the study, means: baseline before first vaccination. The vaccinee samples were drawn from two UK trials, COV001 and COV002, one of which was a single-blind randomized controlled phase 2/3 trial testing AZD1222 (ChAdOx1 nCoV-19) in healthy adults. For TCRbeta chain sequencing, PBMC samples from trial participants were taken at day 0 and at day 28 after the second dose. The data were obtained in a study of T cell responses to AZD1222 COVID-19 vaccine (dated by TCRdb to the early 2020s). Study-wide context: AZD1222 recipients with second doses at about 4 weeks or about 12 weeks were pooled, because spike-specific TCR depth and breadth did not differ between schedules. Trial participants were enrolled by age into subgroups of 18-55, 56-69 and 70-plus years, and 148, 28 and 57 TCR-sequenced participants, respectively, were included in these subgroups. A total of about 230 trial participants underwent TCR sequencing, of whom some 210 received two doses of AZD1222 and about 25 received two doses of the MenACWY control vaccine. Broad study findings and their caveats: Spike-specific TCR breadth and depth rose significantly after two AZD1222 doses compared with day 0 and with MenACWY recipients. In the small 56-69-year group, the increase in depth fell short of significance, most likely because of low power. Vaccine-associated CD4 TCRs spanned the whole spike protein, with dominant responses in regions 160-218 and 743-854. Most participants were white British and females outnumbered males, and the authors suggested that clonal diversity may have been underestimated. Nearly half of unique spike-specific TCRs reportedly recognized epitopes outside regions mutated in the B.1.351 and B.1.1.7 variants. No day 14 peak-response samples were available, so repertoires were characterized only after the peak T cell response. Conclusions about previously exposed vaccinees are limited because only five to seven AZD1222 recipients were SARS-CoV-2 seropositive at baseline.

The starting material was peripheral blood, obtained on day 0 of AZD1222 vaccination. The clonotype was recovered from an adult in good health. The rearranged segments are TRBV4-2 and TRBJ2-1, and TRBD2 aligns with 10 junction nucleotides. Here is the DNA: TGTGCCAGCAGACAGACTAGCGGGTCGTACAATGAGCAGTTCTTC. Translation gives CASRQTSGSYNEQFF.